Given below is one T cell receptor (beta chain) in context. Its matching antigen is unknown. Germline-derived CDR1 and CDR2 are SEHNR and FQNEAQ (reference sequence). V was trimmed by 5 bases and J by 12 bases, leaving 20 bases between them. The CDR3 has 14 amino acids. The sample belongs to a study of CD8 T cells in ankylosing spondylitis. Overall study findings and caveats: Disease-linked clones reportedly concentrated significantly in matched ankylosing spondylitis synovial fluid. Some motif variants had been reported before (in reactive arthritis synovial fluid and blood).

TCR beta libraries were made by quantitative 5'-RACE with molecular barcodes. MiXCR, applied by TCRdb to the 5' RACE reads, yields one record per CDR3 protein. The sample shows 350,000 to 400,000 distinct CDR3 sequences, 20% of them seen only once. Sample: blood, either unsorted or a sorted T cell fraction (not recorded which). The gene calls are TRBV7-9 and TRBJ2-1, with D perhaps assigned TRBD1 or TRBD2 (5 bases each). This TCR was sampled from a male donor with ankylosing spondylitis or in good health (not recorded which). CDR3 DNA: TGTGCCAGCAGCACAAACGGAGGCCAGGGTGGGCAGTTCTTC. It encodes CASSTNGGQGGQFF.